This T cell receptor (beta chain) is from a study of OX40 agonist ivuxolimab in advanced cancers. Study details: Given to patients was ivuxolimab, an agonistic anti-OX40 (CD134) antibody. Dosing consisted of intravenous ivuxolimab at 0.01 to 10 mg/kg every 2 weeks. Partial responses were recorded for three patients, including one with hepatocellular carcinoma and two with cutaneous melanoma. Study-wide findings and caveats: The mean number of expanded clones was higher in CD8+ T cells than in CD4+.

Concerning this clone itself: The target antigen is unknown.

Sequencing was performed with immunoSEQ multiplex PCR; in TCRdb, only in-frame clones are kept and a portion is missing. Of around 68,000 clones listed, around 93% are singletons. Germline lookup yields CDR1 SGHTS and CDR2 YDEGEE. The CDR3 length is 15 residues. Trimming took 0 bases from V and 0 from J, leaving 6 bases between them. The V gene is TRBV5-8, the J gene TRBJ2-2; D ambiguous. The sequence derives from an adult with an advanced solid tumor such as melanoma, head and neck, liver or kidney cancer. The material sequenced was CD4+ or CD8+ T cells sorted from blood, taken in a trial of the OX40 agonist ivuxolimab. CDR3 bases: TGTGCCAGCAGCTTGGAAGCTCCGAACACCGGGGAGCTGTTTTTT. Amino acids: CASSLEAPNTGELFF.